These 14 T cell receptor beta chains were sequenced from one sample in a study of T-cell reconstitution after alpha-beta-depleted transplantation in children. It was with unique molecular identifiers that the TCRbeta library was prepared. From the PCR reads, TCRdb called clonotypes with MiXCR, one entry per CDR3 protein. Counted here are about 580,000 distinct CDR3 sequences, 23% occurring once; the ten biggest clones make up 13% to 15%. Source: PBMCs, mostly from graft donor cells, taken 360 days after TCRalphabeta/CD19-depleted stem cell transplant. Receptors originate from a boy less than two years old who had a stem cell transplant for acute myeloid leukemia, so the T cells may come from the graft donor.

V is TRBV7-2 and J is TRBJ2-3; maybe TRBD2 (8 bases). The germline V gene encodes CDR1 SGHTA and CDR2 FQGNSA. V dropped 2 bases and J dropped 4 bases, with 16 bases sitting between them. The CDR3 loop spans 16 amino acids. The CDR3 sequence is CASSLRGRGASDTQYF. The CDR3 nucleotides read TGTGCCAGCAGCTTAAGGGGGCGGGGGGCCTCAGATACGCAGTATTTT.

This chain links TRBV28 with TRBJ1-6; TRBD1 matches at 8 bases. CDR3 length: 16 amino acids. Germline trimming cut 6 bases from V and 3 bases from J; bases unmatched to any gene: 7. The germline V gene encodes CDR1 MDHEN and CDR2 SYDVKM. The CDR3 bases are TGTGCCAGCAGCATGGACAGGGAAGACTATAATTCACCCCTCCACTTT. Protein sequence: CASSMDREDYNSPLHF.

The chain carries TRBV20-1 and TRBJ2-2; no clear D gene. CDR1 and CDR2 from the germline V gene are DFQATT and SNEGSKA (reference sequence). The CDR3 spans 14 residues. Trimming pared 4 bases from V and 0 bases from J, leaving 9 bases between. The CDR3 loop is CSAKPGPNTGELFF. The CDR3 DNA follows: TGCAGTGCTAAACCCGGGCCGAACACCGGGGAGCTGTTTTTT.

The chain is built from TRBV29-1 and TRBJ2-5; TRBD1 matches 7 bases. Trimming cost V 4 bases and J 1 base; bases outside gene matches: 21. CDR1 and CDR2 (germline): SQVTM, ANQGSEA. The CDR3 spans 19 residues. CDR3 in amino acids: CSVAPGTAHRTGVQETQYF. Written as DNA, the CDR3 is TGCAGCGTTGCCCCCGGGACCGCACACCGTACAGGGGTCCAAGAGACCCAGTACTTC.

The V gene is TRBV15, the J gene TRBJ2-1; D may be TRBD2 (7 bases). V lost 0 bases and J 2 bases, leaving 14 bases between the germline ends. The CDR3 consists of 17 residues. The germline V gene encodes CDR1 LNHNV and CDR2 YYDKDF (reference sequence). For the CDR3, the DNA is TGTGCCACCAGCAGAGATCGAACGGGGGGCCCCTACAATGAGCAGTTCTTC. Translating it yields CATSRDRTGGPYNEQFF.

This clonotype has more than one count but fewer than ten. The V gene is TRBV10-3, the J gene TRBJ1-1, with D uncertain. Germline V gives CDR1 ENHRY, CDR2 SYGVKD. The CDR3 is made up of 14 amino acids. The germline V and J ends were trimmed by 3 bases and 3 bases, with 11 bases remaining between them. The CDR3 is CAISDWAIHTEAFF. The CDR3 DNA reads as TGTGCCATCAGTGATTGGGCCATACACACTGAAGCTTTCTTT.

This clonotype was observed at least ten times. V gene TRBV15 combines with J gene TRBJ2-2; possibly TRBD1 or TRBD2 for D (5 bases each). CDR1 is LNHNV, CDR2 YYDKDF, per germline (reference sequence). Trimming removed 7 bases from V and 0 bases from J, with 9 bases in between. The CDR3 has 14 residues. The CDR3 bases are TGTGCCACCACCGGGACGGCGAACACCGGGGAGCTGTTTTTT. Translating gives CATTGTANTGELFF.

This rearrangement joins TRBV20-1 to TRBJ2-3, with 9 bases fitting TRBD1. The germline V gene has CDR1 DFQATT and CDR2 SNEGSKA (reference sequence). Losses at the gene ends were 7 bases for V and 5 bases for J; bases not matched to a gene: 4. The CDR3 runs 12 residues. This CDR3 is CSGGQGIDTQYF. The CDR3 DNA reads as TGCAGTGGTGGACAGGGGATAGATACGCAGTATTTT.

At least ten counts were recorded for this clonotype. The V gene is TRBV6-2 or TRBV6-3, the J gene TRBJ2-7; TRBD1 might be the D (7 bases). The CDR3 has 15 amino acids. V was trimmed by 6 bases and J by 2 bases, leaving 17 bases between them. The germline gives CDR1 MNHEY, CDR2 SVGEGT. The CDR3 is CASSNGGTAAYEQYV. DNA of the CDR3: TGTGCCAGCAGCAACGGAGGGACAGCCGCCTACGAGCAGTACGTC.

This chain uses TRBV11-1 with TRBJ2-1; no clear D gene. The CDR3 spans 14 residues. Deletions cut 4 bases from V and 8 bases from J, with 15 bases between. Germline lookup yields CDR1 SGHAT and CDR2 FQDESV (reference sequence). CDR3 DNA sequence: TGTGCCAGCAGCTCCGACCGGTACAACGATGAGCAGTTCTTC. Translation gives CASSSDRYNDEQFF.

As for this clonotype: Given a much more abundant clone one base away, this may be a read error. CDR3 protein: CASSQVQRTDTQFF. For the CDR3, the DNA is TGTGCCAGCAGCCAAGTCCAGCGCACAGATACGCAGTTTTTT. The chain is built from TRBV14 and TRBJ2-3; no reliable D call. This CDR3 has 14 amino acids. The germline V gene has CDR1 SGHDN and CDR2 FVKESK.

This clonotype was seen ten or more times. This chain links TRBV12-3 or TRBV12-4 with TRBJ1-1; D perhaps matches TRBD1 (6 bases). The CDR3 runs 14 residues. Trimming took off 4 bases at V and 5 bases at J, with 14 bases between the two ends. The CDR3, as DNA: TGTGCCAGCAGTTCGGGGGGGGCTGGAACTGAAGCTTTCTTT. This sequence encodes CASSSGGAGTEAFF.

This clonotype was recorded only once. This chain connects TRBV5-1 to TRBJ2-7; D is uncertain. Trimming left V 3 bases short and J 0 bases short, with 10 bases between. This CDR3 region has 14 residues. Germline assignment: CDR1 SGHRS and CDR2 YFSETQ. In nucleotides, the CDR3 is TGCGCCAGCAGCTCCCAGCCGAGCTCCTACGAGCAGTACGTC. Translation gives CASSSQPSSYEQYV.

This clonotype was recorded a few times. The chain uses TRBV12-3 or TRBV12-4 and TRBJ2-1; a possible D gene is TRBD1 (5 bases). V lost 5 bases to trimming and J lost 10 bases, with 9 bases between them. The CDR3 is 11 residues long. This CDR3 is CASSTHREQFF. The CDR3 DNA follows: TGTGCCAGCAGTACTCACAGGGAGCAGTTCTTC.